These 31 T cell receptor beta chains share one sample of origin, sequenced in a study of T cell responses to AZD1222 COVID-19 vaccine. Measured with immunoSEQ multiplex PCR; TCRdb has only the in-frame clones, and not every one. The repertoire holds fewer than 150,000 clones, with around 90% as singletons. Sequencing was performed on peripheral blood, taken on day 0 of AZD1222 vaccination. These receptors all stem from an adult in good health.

The CDR3 sequence: CSVALDRSGNTIYF. DNA of the CDR3: TGCAGCGTTGCTCTTGACAGGTCTGGAAACACCATATATTTT. The rearrangement uses TRBV29-1 and TRBJ1-3; maybe TRBD1 (6 bases). The germline V and J ends were trimmed by 4 bases and 1 base, with 11 bases remaining between them. Germline CDR1 is SQVTM and CDR2 is ANQGSEA. The CDR3 has 14 residues.

The CDR3 loop reads CASSSGQMNYGYTF. The CDR3 nucleotides read TGTGCCAGCAGTTCAGGACAGATGAACTATGGCTACACCTTC. V usage is TRBV28 and J usage is TRBJ1-2, with D perhaps matching TRBD1 (6 bases). The CDR3 contains 14 residues. V gave up 4 bases and J gave up 2 bases, with 11 bases separating them. In germline, CDR1 is MDHEN, CDR2 SYDVKM.

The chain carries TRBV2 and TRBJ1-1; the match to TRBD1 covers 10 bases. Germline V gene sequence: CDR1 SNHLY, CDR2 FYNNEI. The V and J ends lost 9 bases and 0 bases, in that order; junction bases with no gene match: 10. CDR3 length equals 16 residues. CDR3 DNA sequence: TGTGCCAGTCCCGGGACAGGGGTTAAAATGAACACTGAAGCTTTCTTT. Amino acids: CASPGTGVKMNTEAFF.

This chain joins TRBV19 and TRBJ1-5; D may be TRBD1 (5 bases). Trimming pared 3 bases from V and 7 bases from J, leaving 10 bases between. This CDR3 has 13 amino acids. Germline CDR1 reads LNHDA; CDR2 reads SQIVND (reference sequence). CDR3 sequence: CASSITWGQPQHF. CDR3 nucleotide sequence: TGTGCCAGTAGTATTACGTGGGGCCAGCCCCAGCATTTT. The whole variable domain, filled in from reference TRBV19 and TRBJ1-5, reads DGGITQSPKYLFRKEGQNVTLSCEQNLNHDAMYWYRQDPGQGLRLIYYSQIVNDFQKGDIAEGYSVSREKKESFPLTVTSAQKNPTAFYLCASSITWGQPQHFGDGTRLSIL.

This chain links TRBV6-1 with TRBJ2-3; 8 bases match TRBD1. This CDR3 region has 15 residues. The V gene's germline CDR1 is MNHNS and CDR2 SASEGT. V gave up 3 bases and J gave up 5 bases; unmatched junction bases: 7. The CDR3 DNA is TGTGCCAGCAGTGACGCGGACAGGGCCGGAGATACGCAGTATTTT. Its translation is CASSDADRAGDTQYF.

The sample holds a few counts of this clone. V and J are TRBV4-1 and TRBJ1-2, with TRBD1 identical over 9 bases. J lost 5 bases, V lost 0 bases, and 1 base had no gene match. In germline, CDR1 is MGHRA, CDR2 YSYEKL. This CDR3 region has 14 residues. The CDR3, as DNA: TGCGCCAGCAGCCAAGAAGACAGGGGGTATGGCTACACCTTC. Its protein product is CASSQEDRGYGYTF.

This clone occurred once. CDR3 nucleotides: TGTGCCAGCTCATCGGGACAGGACTACTATAATTCACCCCTCCACTTT. It encodes CASSSGQDYYNSPLHF. The chain carries TRBV18 and TRBJ1-6, with TRBD1 matching 8 bases. J gave up 3 bases and V 5 bases, and 6 bases lay outside the gene matches. Germline CDR1 KGHSH, CDR2 LQKENI. The CDR3 covers 16 residues.

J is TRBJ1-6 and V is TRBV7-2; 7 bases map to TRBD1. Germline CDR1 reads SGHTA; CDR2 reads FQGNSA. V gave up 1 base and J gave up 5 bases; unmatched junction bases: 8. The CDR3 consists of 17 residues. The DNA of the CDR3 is TGTGCCAGCAGCTTAGGGACAGGTGCACGTAATAATTCACCCCTCCACTTT. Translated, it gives CASSLGTGARNNSPLHF.

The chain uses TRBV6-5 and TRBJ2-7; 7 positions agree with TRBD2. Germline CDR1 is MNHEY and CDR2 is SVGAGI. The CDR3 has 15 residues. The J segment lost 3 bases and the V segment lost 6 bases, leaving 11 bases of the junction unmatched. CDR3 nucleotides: TGTGCCAGCAGAACTGAAGCTGGACTAGACTACGAGCAGTACTTC. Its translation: CASRTEAGLDYEQYF.

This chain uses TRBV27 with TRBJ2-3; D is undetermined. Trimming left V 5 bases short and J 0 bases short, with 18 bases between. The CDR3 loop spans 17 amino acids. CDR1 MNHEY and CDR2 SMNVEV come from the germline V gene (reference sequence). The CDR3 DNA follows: TGTGCCAGCAGTACCTCCCGAGAAGGGCCTAGCACAGATACGCAGTATTTT. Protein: CASSTSREGPSTDTQYF.

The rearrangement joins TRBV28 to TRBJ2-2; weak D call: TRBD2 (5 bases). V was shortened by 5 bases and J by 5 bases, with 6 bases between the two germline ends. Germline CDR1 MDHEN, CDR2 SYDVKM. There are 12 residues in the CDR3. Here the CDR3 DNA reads TGTGCCAGCAGTCCGGGGACCGGGGAGCTGTTTTTT. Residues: CASSPGTGELFF.

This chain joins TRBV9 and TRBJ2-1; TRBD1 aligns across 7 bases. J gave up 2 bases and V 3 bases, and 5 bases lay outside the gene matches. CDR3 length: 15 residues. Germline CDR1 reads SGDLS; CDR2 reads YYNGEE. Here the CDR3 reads CASSARDSTYNEQFF. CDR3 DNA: TGTGCCAGCAGCGCCCGGGACAGTACCTACAATGAGCAGTTCTTC.

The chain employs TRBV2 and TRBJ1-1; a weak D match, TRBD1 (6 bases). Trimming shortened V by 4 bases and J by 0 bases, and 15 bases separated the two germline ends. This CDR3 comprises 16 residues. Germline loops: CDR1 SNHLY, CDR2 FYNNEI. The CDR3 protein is CASSASVGAMNTEAFF. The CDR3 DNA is TGTGCCAGCAGTGCCTCCGTGGGGGCGATGAACACTGAAGCTTTCTTT. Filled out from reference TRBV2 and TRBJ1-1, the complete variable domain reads EPEVTQTPSHQVTQMGQEVILRCVPISNHLYFYWYRQILGQKVEFLVSFYNNEISEKSEIFDDQFSVERPDGSNFTLKIRSTKLEDSAMYFCASSASVGAMNTEAFFGQGTRLTVV.

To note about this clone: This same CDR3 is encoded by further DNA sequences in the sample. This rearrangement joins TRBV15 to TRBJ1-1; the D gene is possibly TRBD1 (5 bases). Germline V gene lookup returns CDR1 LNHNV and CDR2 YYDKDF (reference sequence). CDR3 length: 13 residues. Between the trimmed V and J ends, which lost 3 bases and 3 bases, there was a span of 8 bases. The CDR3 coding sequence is TGTGCCACCAGCAGGGGGGTGGACACTGAAGCTTTCTTT. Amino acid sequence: CATSRGVDTEAFF.

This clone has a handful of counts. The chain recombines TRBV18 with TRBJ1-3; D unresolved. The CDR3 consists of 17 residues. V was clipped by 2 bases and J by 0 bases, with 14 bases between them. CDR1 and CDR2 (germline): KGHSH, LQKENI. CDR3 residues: CASSPGIILPSGNTIYF. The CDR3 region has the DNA TGTGCCAGCTCACCAGGGATTATACTCCCCTCTGGAAACACCATATATTTT.

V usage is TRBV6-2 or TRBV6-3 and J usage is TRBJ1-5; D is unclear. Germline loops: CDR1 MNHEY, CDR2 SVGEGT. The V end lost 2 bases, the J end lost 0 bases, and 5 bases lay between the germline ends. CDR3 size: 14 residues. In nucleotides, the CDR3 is TGTGCCAGCAGTTACATTCATAGCAATCAGCCCCAGCATTTT. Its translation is CASSYIHSNQPQHF.

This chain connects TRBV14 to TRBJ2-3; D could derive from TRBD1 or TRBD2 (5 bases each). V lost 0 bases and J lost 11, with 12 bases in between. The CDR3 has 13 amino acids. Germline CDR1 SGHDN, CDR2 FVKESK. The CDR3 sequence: CASSQDRQGEQYF. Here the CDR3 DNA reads TGTGCCAGCAGCCAAGATCGGCAGGGAGAGCAGTATTTT. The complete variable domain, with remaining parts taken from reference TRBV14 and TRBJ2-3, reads EAGVTQFPSHSVIEKGQTVTLRCDPISGHDNLYWYRRVMGKEIKFLLHFVKESKQDESGMPNNRFLAERTGGTYSTLKVQPAELEDSGVYFCASSQDRQGEQYFGPGTRLTVL.

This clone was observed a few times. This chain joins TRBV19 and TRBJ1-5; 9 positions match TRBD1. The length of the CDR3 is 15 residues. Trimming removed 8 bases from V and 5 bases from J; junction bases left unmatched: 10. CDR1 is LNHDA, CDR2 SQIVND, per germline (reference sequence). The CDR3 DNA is TGTGCCAGTCTTGCAACAGGGGGCGCCTATCAGCCCCAGCATTTT. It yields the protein CASLATGGAYQPQHF.

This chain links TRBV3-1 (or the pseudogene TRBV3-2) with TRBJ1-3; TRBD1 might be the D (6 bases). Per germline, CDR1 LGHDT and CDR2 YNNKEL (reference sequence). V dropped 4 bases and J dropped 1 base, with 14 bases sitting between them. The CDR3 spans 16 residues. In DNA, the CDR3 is TGTGCCAGCAGCCGTACAGGGTTTGGGTCTGGAAACACCATATATTTT. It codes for CASSRTGFGSGNTIYF.

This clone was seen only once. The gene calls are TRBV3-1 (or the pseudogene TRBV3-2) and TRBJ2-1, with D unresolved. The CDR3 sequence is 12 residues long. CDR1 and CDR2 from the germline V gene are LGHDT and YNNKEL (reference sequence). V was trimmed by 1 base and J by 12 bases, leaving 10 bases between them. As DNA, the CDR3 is TGTGCCAGCAGCCAAGGGCGGCCTAGGCAGTTCTTC. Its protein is CASSQGRPRQFF.

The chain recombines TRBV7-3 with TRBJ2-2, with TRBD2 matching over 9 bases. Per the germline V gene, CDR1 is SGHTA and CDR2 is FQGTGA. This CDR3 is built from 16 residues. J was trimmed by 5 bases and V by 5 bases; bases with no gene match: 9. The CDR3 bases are TGTGCCAGCAGCCGACTAGCGGCCCGGGAGACCGGGGAGCTGTTTTTT. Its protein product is CASSRLAARETGELFF.

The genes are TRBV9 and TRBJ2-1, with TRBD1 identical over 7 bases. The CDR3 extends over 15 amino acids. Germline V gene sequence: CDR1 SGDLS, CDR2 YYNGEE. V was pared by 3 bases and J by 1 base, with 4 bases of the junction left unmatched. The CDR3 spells CASSANRGSYNEQFF. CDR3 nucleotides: TGTGCCAGCAGCGCGAACAGGGGTTCCTACAATGAGCAGTTCTTC.

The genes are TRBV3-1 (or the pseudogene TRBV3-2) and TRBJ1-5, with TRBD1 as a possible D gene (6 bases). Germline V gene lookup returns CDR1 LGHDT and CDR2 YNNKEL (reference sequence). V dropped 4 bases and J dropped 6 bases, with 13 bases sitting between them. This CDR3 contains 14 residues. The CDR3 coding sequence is TGTGCCAGCAGCCTGCGAGGGGGGTCTCAGCCCCAGCATTTT. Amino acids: CASSLRGGSQPQHF.

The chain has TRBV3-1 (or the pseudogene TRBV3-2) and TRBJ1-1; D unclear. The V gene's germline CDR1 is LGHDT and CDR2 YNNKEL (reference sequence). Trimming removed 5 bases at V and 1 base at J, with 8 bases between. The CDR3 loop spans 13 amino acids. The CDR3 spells CASSATRNTEAFF. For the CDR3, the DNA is TGTGCCAGCAGCGCCACTCGGAACACTGAAGCTTTCTTT.

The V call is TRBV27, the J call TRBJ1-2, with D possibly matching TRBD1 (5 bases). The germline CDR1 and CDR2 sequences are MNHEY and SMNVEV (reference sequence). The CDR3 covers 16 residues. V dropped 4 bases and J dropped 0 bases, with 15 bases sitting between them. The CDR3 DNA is TGTGCCAGCAGTTCCCTGGAAGGGGCGGCTAACTATGGCTACACCTTC. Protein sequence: CASSSLEGAANYGYTF.

CDR3 DNA: TGTGCCAGCTCTGCTTTTGGAACAGGGGGCTACGAGCAGTACTTC. It is translated as CASSAFGTGGYEQYF. V is TRBV18 and J is TRBJ2-7, with 8 bases identical to TRBD1. The V segment lost 6 bases and the J segment 3 bases; nucleotides outside the gene matches: 10. The CDR3 has 15 amino acids. Germline V gene sequence: CDR1 KGHSH, CDR2 LQKENI. Full variable domain (rest looked up from reference TRBV18 and TRBJ2-7): NAGVMQNPRHLVRRRGQEARLRCSPMKGHSHVYWYRQLPEEGLKFMVYLQKENIIDESGMPKERFSAEFPKEGPSILRIQQVVRGDSAAYFCASSAFGTGGYEQYFGPGTRLTVT.

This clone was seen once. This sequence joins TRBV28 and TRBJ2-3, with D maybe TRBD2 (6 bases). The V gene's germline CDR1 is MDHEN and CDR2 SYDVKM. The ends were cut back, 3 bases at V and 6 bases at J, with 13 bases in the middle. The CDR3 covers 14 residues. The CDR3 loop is CASSLGLARDTQYF. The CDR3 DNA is TGTGCCAGCAGTTTGGGCCTAGCGAGGGATACGCAGTATTTT.

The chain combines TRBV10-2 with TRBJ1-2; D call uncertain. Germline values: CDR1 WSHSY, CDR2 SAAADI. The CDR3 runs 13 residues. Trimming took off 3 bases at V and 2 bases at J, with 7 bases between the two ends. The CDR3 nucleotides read TGCGCCAGCAGTGATTTGAACAACTATGGCTACACCTTC. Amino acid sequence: CASSDLNNYGYTF.

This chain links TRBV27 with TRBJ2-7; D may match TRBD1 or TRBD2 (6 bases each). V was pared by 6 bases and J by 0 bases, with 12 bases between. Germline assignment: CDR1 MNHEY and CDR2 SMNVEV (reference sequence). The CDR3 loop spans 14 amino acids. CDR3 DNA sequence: TGTGCCAGCAGACGGAGGGGGGCCTCCTACGAGCAGTACTTC. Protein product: CASRRRGASYEQYF.

The CDR3 loop reads CARQPGGGPSTGELFF. The CDR3 nucleotides are TGTGCCAGACAACCTGGGGGGGGCCCGAGCACCGGGGAGCTGTTTTTT. The chain has TRBV2 and TRBJ2-2; a weak D match, TRBD2 (7 bases). The CDR3 runs to 16 residues. CDR1 and CDR2 (germline): SNHLY, FYNNEI. V was cut by 9 bases and J by 4 bases, with 21 bases left in between.

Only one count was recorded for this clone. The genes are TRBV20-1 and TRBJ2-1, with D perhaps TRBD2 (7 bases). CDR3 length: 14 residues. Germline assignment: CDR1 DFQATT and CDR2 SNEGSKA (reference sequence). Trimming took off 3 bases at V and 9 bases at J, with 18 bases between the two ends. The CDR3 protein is CSASSGGRITEQFF. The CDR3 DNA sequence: TGCAGTGCTAGTTCGGGGGGCCGGATTACTGAGCAGTTCTTC.